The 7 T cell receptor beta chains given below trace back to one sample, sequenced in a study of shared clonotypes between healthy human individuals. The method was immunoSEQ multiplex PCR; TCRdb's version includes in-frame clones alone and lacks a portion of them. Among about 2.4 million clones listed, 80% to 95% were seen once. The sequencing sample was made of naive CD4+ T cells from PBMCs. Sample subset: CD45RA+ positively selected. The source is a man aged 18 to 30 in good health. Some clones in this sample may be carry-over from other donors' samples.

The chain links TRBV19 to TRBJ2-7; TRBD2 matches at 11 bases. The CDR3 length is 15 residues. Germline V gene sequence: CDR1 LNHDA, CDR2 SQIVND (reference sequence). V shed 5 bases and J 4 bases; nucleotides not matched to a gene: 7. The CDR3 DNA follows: TGTGCCAGTAGTCTCAAGGGGACTAGCGGATACGAGCAGTACTTC. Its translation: CASSLKGTSGYEQYF.

In DNA form, the CDR3 reads TGTGCCAGCAGTTTCGGGGCTGGCTACACCTTC. It translates to CASSFGAGYTF. The genes are TRBV28 and TRBJ1-2; the D gene is possibly TRBD1 (5 bases). The CDR3 is 11 residues long. Trimming removed 3 bases at V and 7 bases at J, with 6 bases between. Germline V CDR1 and CDR2: MDHEN, SYDVKM.

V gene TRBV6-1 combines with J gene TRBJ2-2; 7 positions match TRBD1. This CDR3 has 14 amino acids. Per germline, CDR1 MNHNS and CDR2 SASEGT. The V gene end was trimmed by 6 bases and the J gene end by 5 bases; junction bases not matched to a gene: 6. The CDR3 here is CASRGTGETGELFF. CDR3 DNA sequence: TGTGCCAGCAGAGGTACAGGGGAGACCGGGGAGCTGTTTTTT.

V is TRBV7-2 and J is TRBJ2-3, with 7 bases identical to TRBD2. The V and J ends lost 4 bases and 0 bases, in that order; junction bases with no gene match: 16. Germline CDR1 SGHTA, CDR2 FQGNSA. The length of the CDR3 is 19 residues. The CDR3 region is CASSYTTSAYGMSTDTQYF. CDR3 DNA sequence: TGTGCCAGCAGCTATACAACTAGCGCCTACGGTATGAGCACAGATACGCAGTATTTT.

The CDR3 DNA is TGTGCCAGCAGCCCCCAGTATTCACCCCTCCACTTT. Translated: CASSPQYSPLHF. V gene TRBV6-6 combines with J gene TRBJ1-6; D unresolved. Germline V lookup: CDR1 MNHNY, CDR2 SVGAGI (reference sequence). V was clipped by 6 bases and J by 8 bases, with 8 bases between them. The CDR3 totals 12 residues.

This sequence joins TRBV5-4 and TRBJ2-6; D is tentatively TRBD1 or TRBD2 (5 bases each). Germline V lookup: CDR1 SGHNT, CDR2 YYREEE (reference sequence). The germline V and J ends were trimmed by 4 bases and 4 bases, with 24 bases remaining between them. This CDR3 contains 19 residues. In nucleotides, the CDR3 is TGTGCCAGCAGCCCCCGGGACGTAGCTTCCGTATGGGGGGCCAACGTCCTGACTTTC. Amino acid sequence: CASSPRDVASVWGANVLTF.

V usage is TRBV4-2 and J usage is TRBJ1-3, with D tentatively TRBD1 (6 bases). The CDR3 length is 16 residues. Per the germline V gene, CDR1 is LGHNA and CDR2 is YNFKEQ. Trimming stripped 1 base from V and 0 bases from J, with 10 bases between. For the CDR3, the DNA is TGTGCCAGCAGCCAAGGAGGCAGGGGCTCTGGAAACACCATATATTTT. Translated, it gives CASSQGGRGSGNTIYF.